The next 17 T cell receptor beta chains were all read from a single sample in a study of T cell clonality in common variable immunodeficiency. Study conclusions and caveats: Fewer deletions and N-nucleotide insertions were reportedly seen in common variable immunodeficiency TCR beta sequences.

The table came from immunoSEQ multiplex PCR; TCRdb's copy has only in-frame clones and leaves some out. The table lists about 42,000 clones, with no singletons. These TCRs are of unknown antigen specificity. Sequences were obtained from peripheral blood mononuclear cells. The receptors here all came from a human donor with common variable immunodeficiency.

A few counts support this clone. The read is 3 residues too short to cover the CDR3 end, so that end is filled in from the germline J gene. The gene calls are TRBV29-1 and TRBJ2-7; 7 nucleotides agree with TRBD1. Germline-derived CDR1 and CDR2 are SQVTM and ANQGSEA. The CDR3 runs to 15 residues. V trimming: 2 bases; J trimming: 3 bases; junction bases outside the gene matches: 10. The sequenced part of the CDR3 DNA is TGCAGCGTTGAAAGAGATGATAGGGACAGCTACGAG. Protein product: CSVERDDRDSYE. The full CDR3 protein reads CSVERDDRDSYEQYF.

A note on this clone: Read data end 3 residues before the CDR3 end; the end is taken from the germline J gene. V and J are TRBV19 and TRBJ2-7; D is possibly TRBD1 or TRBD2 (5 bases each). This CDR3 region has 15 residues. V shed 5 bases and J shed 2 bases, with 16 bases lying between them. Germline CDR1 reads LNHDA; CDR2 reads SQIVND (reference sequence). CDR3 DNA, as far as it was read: TGTGCCAGTAGTGGGGTCGAGGGGATCGCCTACGAG. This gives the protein CASSGVEGIAYE. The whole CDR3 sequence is CASSGVEGIAYEQYF.

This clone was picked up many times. CDR3 residues: CAWGQGANTEAFF. The sequenced CDR3 bases are TGTGCCTGGGGACAGGGGGCGAACACTGAA. This sequence joins TRBV30 and TRBJ1-1, with 11 positions matching TRBD1. The CDR3 end is not reached by the read, which stops 3 residues before it; the germline J gene fills it in. V gave up 5 bases and J gave up 1 base; unmatched junction bases: 0. Per the germline V gene, CDR1 is GTSNPN and CDR2 is SVGIG (reference sequence). The CDR3 loop spans 13 amino acids.

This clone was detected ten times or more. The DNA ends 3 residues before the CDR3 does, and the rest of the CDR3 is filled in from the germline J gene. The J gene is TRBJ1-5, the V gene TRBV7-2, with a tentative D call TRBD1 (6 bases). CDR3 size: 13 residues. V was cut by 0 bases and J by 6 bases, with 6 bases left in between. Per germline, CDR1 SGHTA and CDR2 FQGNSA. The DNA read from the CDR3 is TGTGCCAGCAGCTTAGCCAGGGGTCAGCCC. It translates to CASSLARGQP. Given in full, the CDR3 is CASSLARGQPQHF.

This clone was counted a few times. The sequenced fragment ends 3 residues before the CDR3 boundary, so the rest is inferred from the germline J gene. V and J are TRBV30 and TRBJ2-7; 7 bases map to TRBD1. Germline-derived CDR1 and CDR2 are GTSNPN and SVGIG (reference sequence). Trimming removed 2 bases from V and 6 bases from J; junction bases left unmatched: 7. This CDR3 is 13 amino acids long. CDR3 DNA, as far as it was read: TGTGCCTGGAGTCCTCGGCAGGGGGTCGAG. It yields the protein CAWSPRQGVE. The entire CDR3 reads CAWSPRQGVEQYF.

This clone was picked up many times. This CDR3 is CASSLETGNTEAFF. The part of the CDR3 DNA that was read is TGCGCCAGCAGCTTAGAAACAGGGAACACTGAA. The V call is TRBV5-1, the J call TRBJ1-1; a weak D match, TRBD1 (5 bases). The CDR3 end is not reached by the read, which stops 3 residues before it; the germline J gene fills it in. In germline, CDR1 is SGHRS, CDR2 YFSETQ. Trimming cost V 2 bases and J 1 base, with 9 bases left between them. CDR3 length: 14 amino acids.

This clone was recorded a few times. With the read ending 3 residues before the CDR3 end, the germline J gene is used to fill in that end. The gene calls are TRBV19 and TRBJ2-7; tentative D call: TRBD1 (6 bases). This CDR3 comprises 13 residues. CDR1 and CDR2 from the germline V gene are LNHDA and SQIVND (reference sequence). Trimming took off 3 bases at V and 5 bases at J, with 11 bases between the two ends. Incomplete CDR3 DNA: TGTGCCAGTAGTATCCTACAGGGCGACGAG. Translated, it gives CASSILQGDE. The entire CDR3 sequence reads CASSILQGDEQYF. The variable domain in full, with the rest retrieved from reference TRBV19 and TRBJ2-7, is DGGITQSPKYLFRKEGQNVTLSCEQNLNHDAMYWYRQDPGQGLRLIYYSQIVNDFQKGDIAEGYSVSREKKESFPLTVTSAQKNPTAFYLCASSILQGDEQYFGPGTRLTVT.

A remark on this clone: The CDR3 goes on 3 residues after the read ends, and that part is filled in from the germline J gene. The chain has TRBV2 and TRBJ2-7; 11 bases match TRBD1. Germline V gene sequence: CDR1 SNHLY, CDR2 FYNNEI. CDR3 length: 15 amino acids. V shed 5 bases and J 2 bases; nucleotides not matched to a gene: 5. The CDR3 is CASSLDRGLTYEQYF. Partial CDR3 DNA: TGTGCCAGCAGTTTGGACAGGGGGCTTACCTACGAG.

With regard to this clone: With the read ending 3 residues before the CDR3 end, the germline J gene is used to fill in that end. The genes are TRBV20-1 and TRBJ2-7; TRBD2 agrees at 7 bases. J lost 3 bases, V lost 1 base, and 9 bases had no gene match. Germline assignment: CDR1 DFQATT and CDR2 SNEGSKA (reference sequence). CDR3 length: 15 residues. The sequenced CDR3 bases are TGCAGTGCTAGAGGCGGGACTAAGGGGTTCTACGAG. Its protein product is CSARGGTKGFYE. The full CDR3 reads CSARGGTKGFYEQYF.

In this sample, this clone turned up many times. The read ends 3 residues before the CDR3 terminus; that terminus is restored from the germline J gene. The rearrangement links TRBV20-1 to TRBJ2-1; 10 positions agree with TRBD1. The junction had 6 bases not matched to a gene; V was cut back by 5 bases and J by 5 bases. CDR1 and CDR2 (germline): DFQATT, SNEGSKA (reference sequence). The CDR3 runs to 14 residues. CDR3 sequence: CSALGQGVNNEQFF. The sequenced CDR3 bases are TGCAGTGCTCTAGGACAGGGGGTGAACAATGAG.

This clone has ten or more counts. CDR3 loop: CAWNRDNYGYTF. Incomplete CDR3 DNA: TGTGCCTGGAACAGGGATAACTATGGC. This sequence joins TRBV30 and TRBJ1-2; a possible D gene is TRBD1 (6 bases). The DNA ends 3 residues before the CDR3 does, and the rest of the CDR3 is filled in from the germline J gene. From germline, CDR1 is GTSNPN and CDR2 SVGIG (reference sequence). Trimming removed 4 bases at V and 1 base at J, with 7 bases between. CDR3 size: 12 residues.

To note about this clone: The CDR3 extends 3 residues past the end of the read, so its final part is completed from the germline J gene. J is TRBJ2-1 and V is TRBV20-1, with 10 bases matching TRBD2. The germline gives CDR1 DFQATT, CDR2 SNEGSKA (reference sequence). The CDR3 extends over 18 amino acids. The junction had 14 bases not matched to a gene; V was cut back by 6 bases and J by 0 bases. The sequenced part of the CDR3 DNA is TGCAGTGCCCCAAGCTGGGCTAGCGGGGGCAGCTCCTACAATGAG. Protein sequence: CSAPSWASGGSSYNE. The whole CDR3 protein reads CSAPSWASGGSSYNEQFF.

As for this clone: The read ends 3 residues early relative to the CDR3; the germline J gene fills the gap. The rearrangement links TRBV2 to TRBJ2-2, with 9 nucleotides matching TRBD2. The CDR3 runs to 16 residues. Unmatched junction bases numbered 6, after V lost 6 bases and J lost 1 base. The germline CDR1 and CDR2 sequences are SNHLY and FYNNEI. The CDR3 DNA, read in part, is TGTGCCAGCAGGGGGGGACTAGCTTTGAACACCGGGGAG. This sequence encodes CASRGGLALNTGE. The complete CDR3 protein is CASRGGLALNTGELFF.

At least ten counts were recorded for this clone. CDR3 amino acids: CASSSTGRTDTQYF. Incomplete CDR3 DNA: TGTGCCAGCAGCTCGACAGGACGCACAGATACG. J is TRBJ2-3 and V is TRBV7-8; weak D call: TRBD1 (6 bases). The read stops 3 residues short of the end of the CDR3; the missing end is completed from the germline J gene. Trimming pared 4 bases from V and 1 base from J, leaving 9 bases between. This CDR3 is 14 amino acids long. Germline CDR1 is SGHVS and CDR2 is FQNEAQ.

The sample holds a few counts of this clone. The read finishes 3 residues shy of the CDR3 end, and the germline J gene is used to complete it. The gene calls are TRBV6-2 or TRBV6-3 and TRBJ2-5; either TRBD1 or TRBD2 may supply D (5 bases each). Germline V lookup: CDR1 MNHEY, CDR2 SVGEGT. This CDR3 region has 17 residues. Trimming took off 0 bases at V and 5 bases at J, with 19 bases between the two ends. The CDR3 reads CASSYSRERGPLETQYF. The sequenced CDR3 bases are TGTGCCAGCAGTTACTCACGCGAGAGGGGCCCATTGGAGACC.

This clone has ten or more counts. CDR3 residues: CASSEGRRANEQFF. The CDR3 bases that were read are TGTGCCAGCAGTGAAGGGCGAAGGGCCAATGAG. The chain has TRBV2 and TRBJ2-1; D gene unclear. The read ends 3 residues before the CDR3 terminus; that terminus is restored from the germline J gene. V lost 1 base to trimming and J lost 6 bases, with 10 bases between them. This CDR3 spans 14 amino acids. Germline V gene data show CDR1 as SNHLY and CDR2 as FYNNEI.

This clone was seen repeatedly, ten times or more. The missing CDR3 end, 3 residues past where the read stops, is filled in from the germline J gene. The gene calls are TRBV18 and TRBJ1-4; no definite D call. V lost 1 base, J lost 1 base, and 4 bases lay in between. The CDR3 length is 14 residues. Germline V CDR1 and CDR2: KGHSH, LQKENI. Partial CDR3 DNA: TGTGCCAGCTCACCACAAGGAACTAATGAAAAA. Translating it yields CASSPQGTNEK. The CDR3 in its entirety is CASSPQGTNEKLFF.